This note documents a single TCR beta chain sequence. Which antigen it targets is not known. Per-nucleotide qualities are absent, and no much larger clonotype sits a single base away. In the germline V gene, CDR1 corresponds to SGHRS and CDR2 to YFSETQ. The CDR3 covers 13 residues, taking in both the cysteine and the phenylalanine. Of the read, only the CDR3 DNA is kept; its 39 bases are in frame from base 1. Trimmed from V: 4 bases; trimmed from J: 5 bases; junction bases lacking a gene match: 3. This sample is part of a study of control samples from healthy donors and cancer patients (TCRdb year 2020). Library preparation employed the immunoSEQ multiplex PCR assay. TCRdb's version of the immuneACCESS table is confined to in-frame rearrangements and falls short of the full clone set. An unresolved V gene accounts for under half of the shortfall where checked; the remainder is of unknown origin. The sample table shows roughly 180,000 clones, and approximately 91% are seen once. In total, the top ten clones hold roughly 2.1% of the sample.

The specimen was blood. Recombination linked TRBV5-1 to TRBJ2-1; TRBD2 fits 7 bases in the junction. The source is a woman between 40 and 55 years old in good health. Read as DNA, the sequence is TGCGCCAGCAGCGACGGGACTAACAATGAGCAGTTCTTC. Translated, it reads CASSDGTNNEQFF.